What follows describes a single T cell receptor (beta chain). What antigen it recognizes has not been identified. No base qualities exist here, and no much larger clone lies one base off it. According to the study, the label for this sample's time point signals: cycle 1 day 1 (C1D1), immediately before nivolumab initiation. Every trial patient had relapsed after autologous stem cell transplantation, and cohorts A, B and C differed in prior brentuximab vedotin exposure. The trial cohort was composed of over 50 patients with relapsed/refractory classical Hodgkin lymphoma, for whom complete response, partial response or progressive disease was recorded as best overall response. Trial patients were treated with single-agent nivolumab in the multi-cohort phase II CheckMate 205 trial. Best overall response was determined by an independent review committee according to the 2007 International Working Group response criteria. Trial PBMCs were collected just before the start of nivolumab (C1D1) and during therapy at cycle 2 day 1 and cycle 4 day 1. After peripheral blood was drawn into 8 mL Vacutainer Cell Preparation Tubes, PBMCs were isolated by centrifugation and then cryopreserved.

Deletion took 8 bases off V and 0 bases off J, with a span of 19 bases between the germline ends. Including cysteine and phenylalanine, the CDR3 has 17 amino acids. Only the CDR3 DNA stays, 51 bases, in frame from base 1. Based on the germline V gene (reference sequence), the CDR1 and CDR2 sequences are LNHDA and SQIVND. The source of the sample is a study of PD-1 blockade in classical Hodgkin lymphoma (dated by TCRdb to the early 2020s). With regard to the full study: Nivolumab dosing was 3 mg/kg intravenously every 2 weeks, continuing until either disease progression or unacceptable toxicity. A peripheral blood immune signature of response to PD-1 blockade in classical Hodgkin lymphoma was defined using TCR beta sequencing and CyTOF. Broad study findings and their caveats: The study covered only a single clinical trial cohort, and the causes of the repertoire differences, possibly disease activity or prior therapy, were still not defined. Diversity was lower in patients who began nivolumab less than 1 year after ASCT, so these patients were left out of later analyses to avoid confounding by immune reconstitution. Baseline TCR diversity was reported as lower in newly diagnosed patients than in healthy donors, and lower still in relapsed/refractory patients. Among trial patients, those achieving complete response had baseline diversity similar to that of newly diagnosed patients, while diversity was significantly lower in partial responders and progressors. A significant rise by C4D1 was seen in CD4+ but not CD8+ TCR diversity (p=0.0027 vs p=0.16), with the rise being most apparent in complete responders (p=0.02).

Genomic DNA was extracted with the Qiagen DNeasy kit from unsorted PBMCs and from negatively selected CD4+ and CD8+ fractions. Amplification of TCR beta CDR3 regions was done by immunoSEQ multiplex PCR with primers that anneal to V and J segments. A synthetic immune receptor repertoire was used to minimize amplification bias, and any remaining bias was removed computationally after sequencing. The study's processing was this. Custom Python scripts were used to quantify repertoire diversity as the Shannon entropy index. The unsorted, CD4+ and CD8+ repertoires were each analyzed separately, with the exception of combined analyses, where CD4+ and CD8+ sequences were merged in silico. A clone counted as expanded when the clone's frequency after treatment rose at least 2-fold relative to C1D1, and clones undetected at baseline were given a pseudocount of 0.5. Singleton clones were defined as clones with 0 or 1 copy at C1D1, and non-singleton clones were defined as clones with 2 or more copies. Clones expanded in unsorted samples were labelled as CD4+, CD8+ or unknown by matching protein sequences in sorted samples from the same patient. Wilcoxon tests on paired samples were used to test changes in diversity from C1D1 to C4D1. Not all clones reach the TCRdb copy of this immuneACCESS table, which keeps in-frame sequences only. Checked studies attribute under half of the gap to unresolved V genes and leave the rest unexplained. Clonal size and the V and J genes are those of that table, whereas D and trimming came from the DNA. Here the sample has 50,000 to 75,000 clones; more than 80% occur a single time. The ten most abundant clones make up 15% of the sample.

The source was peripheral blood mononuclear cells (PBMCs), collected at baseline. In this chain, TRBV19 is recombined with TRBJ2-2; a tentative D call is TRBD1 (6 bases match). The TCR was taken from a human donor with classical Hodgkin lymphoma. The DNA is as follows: TGTGCCAGTGGACCAGGGGTGAAGCTATCGAACACCGGGGAGCTGTTTTTT. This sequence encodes CASGPGVKLSNTGELFF.